Presented here are 30 T cell receptor beta chains from one specimen sequenced in a study of shared clonotypes between healthy human individuals. As defined, naive CD8 cells were CD45RO-negative and positively selected for CCR7, with terminally differentiated effector memory CD45RA+ cells excluded. Only in-frame clones appear in the TCRdb table, and some are missing; sequencing was by immunoSEQ multiplex PCR. The sample records around 1.9 million clones, under 95% being singletons. Source material: naive CD8+ T cells from PBMCs. The source of these receptors is a man in his late teens or twenties in good health. Some clones in this sample may be carry-over from other donors' samples.

The chain joins TRBV13 to TRBJ2-3; 7 bases match TRBD1. The junction had 10 bases not matched to a gene; V was cut back by 3 bases and J by 4 bases. This CDR3 comprises 16 residues. CDR1 PRHDT and CDR2 FYEKMQ come from the germline V gene (reference sequence). The CDR3 DNA reads as TGTGCCAGCAGCTTCCGGAACAGGGGCGTAGCAGATACGCAGTATTTT. It specifies CASSFRNRGVADTQYF.

The chain has TRBV27 and TRBJ2-3; D remains ambiguous. The length of the CDR3 is 12 residues. CDR1 and CDR2 (germline): MNHEY, SMNVEV (reference sequence). Trimming removed 6 bases at V and 4 bases at J, with 8 bases between. The CDR3 DNA follows: TGTGCCAGCAGCCCCACCCCAGATACGCAGTATTTT. It codes for CASSPTPDTQYF.

Comments on this clone: Mismatch with germline at one junction end may stem from a read error. This chain links TRBV27 with TRBJ2-3, with 8 bases aligning to TRBD2. Germline CDR1 reads MNHEY; CDR2 reads SMNVEV (reference sequence). The CDR3 spans 15 residues. The CDR3 here is CASSLSGTRTDTQYF. Written as DNA, the CDR3 is TGTGCCAGCAGTCTATCCGGGACTAGGACAGATACGCAGTATTTT.

V and J are TRBV7-2 and TRBJ2-7; D is unresolved. V was clipped by 1 base and J by 2 bases, with 9 bases between them. The V gene's germline CDR1 is SGHTA and CDR2 FQGNSA. The CDR3 has 14 amino acids. The CDR3 nucleotides read TGTGCCAGCAGCTTAGGTCCGGCCGCCTACGAGCAGTACTTC. Amino acids: CASSLGPAAYEQYF.

The genes are TRBV27 and TRBJ2-1, with 11 bases fitting TRBD2. The CDR3 has 16 amino acids. V lost 7 bases and J lost 4; bases outside the gene matches: 9. The germline V gene encodes CDR1 MNHEY and CDR2 SMNVEV (reference sequence). The chain's CDR3 is CASKPSGRTAYNEQFF. The CDR3 DNA is TGTGCCAGCAAGCCTAGCGGGAGGACAGCGTACAATGAGCAGTTCTTC.

The J gene is TRBJ1-2, the V gene TRBV4-3, with D perhaps TRBD1 (5 bases). This CDR3 region has 15 residues. Between the trimmed V and J ends, which lost 4 bases and 4 bases, there was a span of 16 bases. Germline CDR1 is LGHNA and CDR2 is YSLEER. The CDR3 DNA sequence: TGCGCCAGCAGCCTCCGTGGAGGGGAGGCCTATGGCTACACCTTC. Its translation: CASSLRGGEAYGYTF.

The rearrangement uses TRBV7-9 and TRBJ1-2; D gene uncertain. Germline CDR1 reads SEHNR; CDR2 reads FQNEAQ (reference sequence). The CDR3 length is 12 residues. With 2 bases removed from V and 6 bases from J, the gap between germline ends came to 7 bases. This CDR3 reads CASSLWLDGYTF. The DNA for the CDR3 is TGTGCCAGCAGCTTATGGTTGGATGGCTACACCTTC.

The chain combines TRBV5-1 with TRBJ1-1, with D possibly TRBD1 on 5 matching bases. Trimming took off 7 bases at V and 1 base at J, with 8 bases between the two ends. The CDR3 has 12 amino acids. Germline V gene data show CDR1 as SGHRS and CDR2 as YFSETQ. The CDR3 loop is CASSQANTEAFF. CDR3 DNA: TGCGCCAGCTCACAGGCGAACACTGAAGCTTTCTTT.

The rearrangement uses TRBV29-1 and TRBJ1-2, with D unclear. Germline loops: CDR1 SQVTM, CDR2 ANQGSEA. Trimming shortened V by 4 bases and J by 0 bases, and 9 bases separated the two germline ends. This CDR3 has 13 residues. The CDR3 bases are TGCAGCGTTGTTGGGGAGCCTAACTATGGCTACACCTTC. Translating it yields CSVVGEPNYGYTF.

This chain uses TRBV14 with TRBJ2-7; D is undetermined. V was shortened by 0 bases and J by 2 bases, with 8 bases between the two germline ends. The V gene's germline CDR1 is SGHDN and CDR2 FVKESK. This CDR3 region has 14 residues. The CDR3 sequence is CASSQDKRPYEQYF. The CDR3 nucleotides are TGTGCCAGCAGCCAAGACAAGCGCCCCTACGAGCAGTACTTC.

A single count supports this clone. The J gene is TRBJ2-7, the V gene TRBV29-1; D unclear. Germline V gives CDR1 SQVTM, CDR2 ANQGSEA. This CDR3 has 12 amino acids. Trimming took 5 bases from V and 0 from J, leaving 8 bases between them. The chain's CDR3 is CSVRHSSYEQYF. CDR3 sequence (DNA): TGCAGCGTTCGACATAGCTCCTACGAGCAGTACTTC.

V gene TRBV7-8 combines with J gene TRBJ2-1; D perhaps matches TRBD1 (5 bases). Germline lookup yields CDR1 SGHVS and CDR2 FQNEAQ. V was cut by 3 bases and J by 7 bases, with 7 bases left in between. This CDR3 is built from 12 residues. The CDR3 DNA reads TGTGCCAGCAGCTTGTACAGGAATGAGCAGTTCTTC. It specifies CASSLYRNEQFF.

The rearrangement uses TRBV6-1 and TRBJ1-6, with D maybe TRBD1 (5 bases). Germline V gives CDR1 MNHNS, CDR2 SASEGT. V lost 2 bases to trimming and J lost 10 bases, with 21 bases between them. The CDR3 totals 17 residues. CDR3 sequence reads: CASSEIRAGVAGSPLHF. The CDR3 DNA sequence: TGTGCCAGCAGTGAAATACGGGCGGGGGTTGCAGGGTCACCCCTCCACTTT.

This sequence joins TRBV19 and TRBJ1-3; D not certain. CDR3 size: 12 residues. Trimming stripped 3 bases from V and 4 bases from J, with 4 bases between. Germline values: CDR1 LNHDA, CDR2 SQIVND (reference sequence). This CDR3 reads CASSIIGNTIYF. The CDR3 nucleotides are TGTGCCAGTAGTATCATCGGAAACACCATATATTTT.

With respect to this clone: Other DNA variants within this sample encode the same CDR3. The CDR3 nucleotides are TGTGCCAGCAGCTTGGAACAGGGGCGCTACGAGCAGTACTTC. This codes for CASSLEQGRYEQYF. V and J are TRBV7-9 and TRBJ2-7; 7 bases match TRBD1. J lost 3 bases, V lost 3 bases, and 5 bases had no gene match. The CDR3 spans 14 residues. Looked up from germline, CDR1 is SEHNR and CDR2 is FQNEAQ (reference sequence).

Concerning this clone itself: The final CDR3 position lacks the conserved phenylalanine or tryptophan, pointing to a likely read error. The DNA is left out, because the CDR3 cannot be placed on it with certainty; the CDR3 is given as TCRdb lists it. The chain joins TRBV9 to TRBJ2-6; the table's D call of TRBD2 was not tested on the DNA. With termini counted, the CDR3 has 15 amino acids. Germline CDR1 reads SGDLS; CDR2 reads YYNGEE. This CDR3 is CASSDISGSRSGGLV.

The DNA of the CDR3 is TGTGCCAGCAGTGGGGACAGGGAGTACAATGAGCAGTTCTTC. Its protein is CASSGDREYNEQFF. The chain is built from TRBV28 and TRBJ2-1; 9 bases are shared with TRBD1. Germline V CDR1 and CDR2: MDHEN, SYDVKM. The V and J ends lost 5 bases and 4 bases, in that order; junction bases with no gene match: 3. The CDR3 contains 14 residues.

The rearrangement joins TRBV29-1 to TRBJ2-7; possibly TRBD2 for D (6 bases). Trimming removed 6 bases at V and 2 bases at J, with 17 bases between. This CDR3 is built from 14 residues. Germline V CDR1 and CDR2: SQVTM, ANQGSEA. CDR3 in DNA: TGCAGCGTATGGGTGGGCGGGGTAACCTACGAGCAGTACTTC. It is translated as CSVWVGGVTYEQYF.

This clone was observed a few times. The chain is built from TRBV5-6 and TRBJ1-1, with 8 bases matching TRBD1. Trimming took 4 bases from V and 5 from J; bases not matched to a gene: 1. Germline V CDR1 and CDR2: SGHDT, YYEEEE. The CDR3 spans 12 residues. For the CDR3, the DNA is TGTGCCAGCAGCGGACAGGGTACTGAAGCTTTCTTT. It is translated as CASSGQGTEAFF.

The chain recombines TRBV27 with TRBJ1-4; D perhaps matches TRBD1 (5 bases). The CDR3 contains 15 residues. V was shortened by 2 bases and J by 0 bases, with 7 bases between the two germline ends. Germline V CDR1 and CDR2: MNHEY, SMNVEV (reference sequence). CDR3 bases: TGTGCCAGCAGTTTAATCAGGGCAACTAATGAAAAACTGTTTTTT. Amino acid sequence: CASSLIRATNEKLFF. The full variable domain, its missing parts supplied by reference TRBV27 and TRBJ1-4, is EAQVTQNPRYLITVTGKKLTVTCSQNMNHEYMSWYRQDPGLGLRQIYYSMNVEVTDKGDVPEGYKVSRKEKRNFPLILESPSPNQTSLYFCASSLIRATNEKLFFGSGTQLSVL.

The chain joins TRBV4-1 to TRBJ1-4; no clear D. V lost 0 bases, J lost 8 bases, and 10 bases lay in between. Germline CDR1 is MGHRA and CDR2 is YSYEKL. This CDR3 is 14 amino acids long. The CDR3 nucleotides are TGCGCCAGCAGCCAAGACTGGGAGGAAGAAAAACTGTTTTTT. As protein: CASSQDWEEEKLFF.

The J gene is TRBJ1-3, the V gene TRBV18; D is ambiguous. Trimming left V 0 bases short and J 0 bases short, with 6 bases between. The germline V gene encodes CDR1 KGHSH and CDR2 LQKENI. This CDR3 contains 15 residues. The CDR3 protein is CASSPPTSSGNTIYF. The DNA for the CDR3 is TGTGCCAGCTCACCACCGACGAGCTCTGGAAACACCATATATTTT. Together with reference TRBV18 and TRBJ1-3, the CDR3 gives the full variable domain: NAGVMQNPRHLVRRRGQEARLRCSPMKGHSHVYWYRQLPEEGLKFMVYLQKENIIDESGMPKERFSAEFPKEGPSILRIQQVVRGDSAAYFCASSPPTSSGNTIYFGEGSWLTVV.

The rearrangement joins TRBV5-6 to TRBJ2-7; 12 bases fit TRBD2. CDR3 size: 15 residues. Germline CDR1 and CDR2: SGHDT and YYEEEE. J gave up 6 bases and V 5 bases, and 9 bases lay outside the gene matches. CDR3 DNA: TGTGCCAGCAGGTTACTAGCGGGAGGTCTCCTCGAGCAGTACTTC. This sequence encodes CASRLLAGGLLEQYF.

The chain recombines TRBV14 with TRBJ2-4; the match to TRBD2 covers 7 bases. V lost 0 bases, J lost 13 bases, and 6 bases stayed unmatched. Germline V gene lookup returns CDR1 SGHDN and CDR2 FVKESK. The CDR3 extends over 13 amino acids. DNA for the CDR3: TGTGCCAGCAGCCAAGAGGGGGAGCGGGAACAGTACTTC. Translating it yields CASSQEGEREQYF.

This clone was detected only once. The genes are TRBV29-1 and TRBJ1-2; TRBD1 aligns across 9 bases. CDR1 and CDR2 from the germline V gene are SQVTM and ANQGSEA. V gave up 6 bases and J gave up 4 bases; unmatched junction bases: 6. The CDR3 length is 13 residues. For the CDR3, the DNA is TGCAGCGTGATGACAGGGGGACCCTATGGCTACACCTTC. Translation gives CSVMTGGPYGYTF.

The CDR3 is CASSQSTGGAFGYTF. The CDR3 nucleotides are TGTGCCAGCAGCCAATCGACAGGGGGGGCGTTTGGCTACACCTTC. The chain combines TRBV9 with TRBJ1-2, with 9 positions matching TRBD1. CDR1 and CDR2 (germline): SGDLS, YYNGEE. There are 15 residues in the CDR3. With V trimmed by 4 bases and J by 7 bases, 11 bases remained unmatched.

The rearrangement links TRBV30 to TRBJ2-3; 7 bases match TRBD1. The germline CDR1 and CDR2 sequences are GTSNPN and SVGIG (reference sequence). The CDR3 sequence is 14 residues long. V lost 8 bases, J lost 9 bases, and 17 bases stayed unmatched. CDR3 DNA: TGTGCCGGAAAAAAAGACAGGGATCACAAAACGCAGTATTTT. It specifies CAGKKDRDHKTQYF.

The chain has TRBV5-4 and TRBJ1-1; D ambiguous. V was pared by 1 base and J by 13 bases, with 14 bases between. Germline V gives CDR1 SGHNT, CDR2 YYREEE (reference sequence). The CDR3 consists of 12 residues. The CDR3 protein is CASSLSDDLVFF. CDR3 in DNA: TGTGCCAGCAGCTTGTCAGATGATCTTGTTTTCTTT.

CDR3 loop: CASSQGTPNLYNEQFF. CDR3 DNA: TGTGCCAGCAGTCAGGGGACCCCCAACCTCTACAATGAGCAGTTCTTC. V gene TRBV14 combines with J gene TRBJ2-1; a weak D match, TRBD1 (6 bases). V shed 6 bases and J shed 3 bases, with 18 bases lying between them. The CDR3 is made up of 16 amino acids. The germline V gene encodes CDR1 SGHDN and CDR2 FVKESK.

The chain couples TRBV4-1 to TRBJ2-2; 12 bases line up with TRBD2. Losses at the gene ends were 1 base for V and 7 bases for J; bases not matched to a gene: 10. The CDR3 runs to 18 residues. Germline loops: CDR1 MGHRA, CDR2 YSYEKL. The CDR3 region is CASSQATLAGGVIGELFF. The CDR3 DNA reads as TGCGCCAGCAGCCAAGCGACGCTAGCGGGAGGGGTGATCGGGGAGCTGTTTTTT.